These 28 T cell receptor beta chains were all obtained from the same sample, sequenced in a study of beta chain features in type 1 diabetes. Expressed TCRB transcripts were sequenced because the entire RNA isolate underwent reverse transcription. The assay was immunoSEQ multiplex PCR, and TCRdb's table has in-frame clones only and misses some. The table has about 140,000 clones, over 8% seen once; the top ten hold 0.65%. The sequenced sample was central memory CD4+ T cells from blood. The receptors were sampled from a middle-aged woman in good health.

CDR3 region: CASSFNQDTQYF. In DNA form, the CDR3 reads TGTGCCAGCAGCTTCAATCAAGATACGCAGTATTTT. V gene TRBV7-8 combines with J gene TRBJ2-3; D gene uncertain. V lost 3 bases to trimming and J lost 5 bases, with 6 bases between them. The CDR3 spans 12 residues. CDR1 and CDR2 from the germline V gene are SGHVS and FQNEAQ.

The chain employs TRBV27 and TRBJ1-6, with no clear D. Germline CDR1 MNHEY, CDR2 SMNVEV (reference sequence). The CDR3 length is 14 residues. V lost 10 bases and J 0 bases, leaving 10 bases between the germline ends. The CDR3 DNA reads TGTGCCACCTCCAGAAGCTCCTATAATTCACCCCTCCACTTT. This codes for CATSRSSYNSPLHF.

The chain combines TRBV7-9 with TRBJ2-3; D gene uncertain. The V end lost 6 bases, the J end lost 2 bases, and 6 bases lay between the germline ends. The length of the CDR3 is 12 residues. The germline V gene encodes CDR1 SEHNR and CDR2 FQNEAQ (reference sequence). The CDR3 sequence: CASRLYTDTQYF. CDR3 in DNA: TGTGCCAGCAGACTGTACACAGATACGCAGTATTTT.

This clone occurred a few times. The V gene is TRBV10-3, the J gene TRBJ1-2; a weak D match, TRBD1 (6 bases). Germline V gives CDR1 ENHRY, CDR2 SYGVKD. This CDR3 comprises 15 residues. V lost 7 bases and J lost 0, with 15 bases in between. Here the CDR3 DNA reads TGTGCCATCACCGGGGCGGGGGCCACTAACTATGGCTACACCTTC. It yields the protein CAITGAGATNYGYTF.

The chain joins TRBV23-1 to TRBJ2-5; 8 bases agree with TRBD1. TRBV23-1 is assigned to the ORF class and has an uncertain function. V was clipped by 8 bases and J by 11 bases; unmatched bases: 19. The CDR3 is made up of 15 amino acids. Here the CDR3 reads CASFPCMGTGQEQYF. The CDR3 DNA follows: TGCGCCAGCTTTCCATGTATGGGGACAGGCCAAGAGCAGTACTTC.

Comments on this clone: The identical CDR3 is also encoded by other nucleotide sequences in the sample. The CDR3 nucleotides are TGTGCCAGCAGCTCAGGACAGAATTCACCCCTCCACTTT. Translated: CASSSGQNSPLHF. V gene TRBV11-3 combines with J gene TRBJ1-6; a weak D match, TRBD1 (6 bases). Germline CDR1 and CDR2: SGHNT and YENEEA. V was pared by 4 bases and J by 7 bases, with 8 bases between. The CDR3 contains 13 residues.

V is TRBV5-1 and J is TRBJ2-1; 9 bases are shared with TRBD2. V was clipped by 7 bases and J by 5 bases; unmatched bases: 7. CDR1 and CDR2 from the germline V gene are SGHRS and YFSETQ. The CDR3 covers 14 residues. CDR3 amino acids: CASGAGGVDNEQFF. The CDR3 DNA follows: TGCGCCAGCGGCGCGGGGGGGGTTGACAATGAGCAGTTCTTC.

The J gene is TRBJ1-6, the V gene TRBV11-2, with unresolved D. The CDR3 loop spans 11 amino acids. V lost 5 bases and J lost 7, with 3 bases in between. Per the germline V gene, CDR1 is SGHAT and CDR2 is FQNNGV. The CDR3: CASSPNSPLHF. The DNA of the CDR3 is TGTGCCAGCAGCCCAAATTCACCCCTCCACTTT.

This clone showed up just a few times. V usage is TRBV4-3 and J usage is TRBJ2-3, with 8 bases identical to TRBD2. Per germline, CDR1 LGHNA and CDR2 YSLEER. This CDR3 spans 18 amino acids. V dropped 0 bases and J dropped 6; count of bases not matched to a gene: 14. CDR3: CASSQDYRGGLGGDTQYF. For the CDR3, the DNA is TGCGCCAGCAGCCAAGATTACCGGGGGGGTCTTGGTGGGGATACGCAGTATTTT.

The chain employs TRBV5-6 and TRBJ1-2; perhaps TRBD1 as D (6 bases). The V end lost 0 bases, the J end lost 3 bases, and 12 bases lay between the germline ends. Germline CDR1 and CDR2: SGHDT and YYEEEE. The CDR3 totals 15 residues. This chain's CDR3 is CASSLASGGDYGYTF. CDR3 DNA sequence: TGTGCCAGCAGCTTGGCATCGGGGGGCGACTATGGCTACACCTTC.

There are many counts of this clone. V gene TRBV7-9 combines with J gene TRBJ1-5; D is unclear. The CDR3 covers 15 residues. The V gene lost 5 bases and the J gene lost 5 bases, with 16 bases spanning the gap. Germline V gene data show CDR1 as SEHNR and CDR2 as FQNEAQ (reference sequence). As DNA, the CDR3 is TGTGCCAGCAGCCTAACGGGAGGTAGGGATCAGCCCCAGCATTTT. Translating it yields CASSLTGGRDQPQHF.

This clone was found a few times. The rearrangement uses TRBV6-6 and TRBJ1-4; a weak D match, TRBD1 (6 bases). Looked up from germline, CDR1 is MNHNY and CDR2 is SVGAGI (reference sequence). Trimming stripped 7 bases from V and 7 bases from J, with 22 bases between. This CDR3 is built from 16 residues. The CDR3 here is CASTGGSRGAREKLFF. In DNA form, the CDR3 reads TGTGCCAGCACGGGAGGAAGTAGGGGGGCTCGTGAAAAACTGTTTTTT.

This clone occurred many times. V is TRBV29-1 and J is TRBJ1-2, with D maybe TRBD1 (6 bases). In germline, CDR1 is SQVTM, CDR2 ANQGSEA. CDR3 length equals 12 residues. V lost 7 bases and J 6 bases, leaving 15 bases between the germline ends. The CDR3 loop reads CSAHSQGDGYTF. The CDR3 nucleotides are TGCAGCGCCCACTCACAGGGTGATGGCTACACCTTC.

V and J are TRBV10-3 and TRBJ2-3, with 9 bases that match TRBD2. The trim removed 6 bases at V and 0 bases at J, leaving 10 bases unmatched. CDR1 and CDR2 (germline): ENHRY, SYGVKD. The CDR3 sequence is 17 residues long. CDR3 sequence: CAISGPGTSLSTDTQYF. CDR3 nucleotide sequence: TGTGCCATCAGCGGACCAGGGACTAGCCTTAGCACAGATACGCAGTATTTT.

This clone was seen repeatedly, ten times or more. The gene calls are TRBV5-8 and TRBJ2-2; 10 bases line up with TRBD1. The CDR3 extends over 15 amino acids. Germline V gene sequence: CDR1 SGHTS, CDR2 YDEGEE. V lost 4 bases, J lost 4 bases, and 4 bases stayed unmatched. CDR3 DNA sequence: TGTGCCAGCAGCAGACAGGGGGCGAGCACCGGGGAGCTGTTTTTT. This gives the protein CASSRQGASTGELFF.

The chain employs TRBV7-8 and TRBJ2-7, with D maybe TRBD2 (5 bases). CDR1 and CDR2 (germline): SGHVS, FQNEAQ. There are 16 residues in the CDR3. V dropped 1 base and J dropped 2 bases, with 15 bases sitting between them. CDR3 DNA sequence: TGTGCCAGCAGCTTAGGATCCGGGGTGAGGACCTACGAGCAGTACTTC. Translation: CASSLGSGVRTYEQYF.

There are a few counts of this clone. As DNA, the CDR3 is TGTGCCAGCAGTTCCCCGGGAGGTAACTATGGCTACACCTTC. The encoded protein is CASSSPGGNYGYTF. The chain is built from TRBV28 and TRBJ1-2; D uncertain. This CDR3 spans 14 amino acids. In germline, CDR1 is MDHEN, CDR2 SYDVKM. V lost 4 bases, J lost 1 base, and 10 bases lay in between.

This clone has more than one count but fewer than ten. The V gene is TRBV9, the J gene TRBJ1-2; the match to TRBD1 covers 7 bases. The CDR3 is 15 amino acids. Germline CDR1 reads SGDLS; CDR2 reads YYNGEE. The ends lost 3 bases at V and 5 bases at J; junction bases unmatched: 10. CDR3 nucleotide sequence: TGTGCCAGCAGCGCGCAGACAGGGTATGGTTATGGCTACACCTTC. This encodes CASSAQTGYGYGYTF.

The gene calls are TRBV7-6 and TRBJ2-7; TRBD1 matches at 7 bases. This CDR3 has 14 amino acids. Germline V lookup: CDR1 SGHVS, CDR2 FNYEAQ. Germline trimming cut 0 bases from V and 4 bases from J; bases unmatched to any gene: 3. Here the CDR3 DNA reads TGTGCCAGCAGCTTAGCCACAGGGGTTTACGAGCAGTACTTC. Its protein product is CASSLATGVYEQYF. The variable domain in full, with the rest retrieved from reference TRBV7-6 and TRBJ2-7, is GAGVSQSPRYKVTKRGQDVALRCDPISGHVSLYWYRQALGQGPEFLTYFNYEAQQDKSGLPNDRFSAERPEGSISTLTIQRTEQRDSAMYRCASSLATGVYEQYFGPGTRLTVT.

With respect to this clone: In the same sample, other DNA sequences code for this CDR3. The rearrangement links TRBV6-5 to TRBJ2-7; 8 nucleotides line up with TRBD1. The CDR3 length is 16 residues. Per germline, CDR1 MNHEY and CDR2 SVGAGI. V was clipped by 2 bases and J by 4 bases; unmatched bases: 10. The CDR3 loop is CASSYPTGTGAYEQYF. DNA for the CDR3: TGTGCCAGCAGTTACCCTACCGGGACAGGAGCTTACGAGCAGTACTTC.

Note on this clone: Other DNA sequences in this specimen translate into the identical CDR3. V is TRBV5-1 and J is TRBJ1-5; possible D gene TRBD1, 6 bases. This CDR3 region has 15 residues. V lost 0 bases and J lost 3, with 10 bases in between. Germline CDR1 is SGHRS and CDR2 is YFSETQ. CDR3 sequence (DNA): TGCGCCAGCAGCTTGGCCGGGGACAACAATCAGCCCCAGCATTTT. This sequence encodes CASSLAGDNNQPQHF.

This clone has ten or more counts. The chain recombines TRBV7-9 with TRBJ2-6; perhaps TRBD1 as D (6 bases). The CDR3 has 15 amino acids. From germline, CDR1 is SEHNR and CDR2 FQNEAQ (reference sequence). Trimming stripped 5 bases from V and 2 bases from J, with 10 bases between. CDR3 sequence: CASSPEGAGANVLTF. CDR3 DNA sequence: TGTGCCAGCAGCCCCGAGGGGGCTGGGGCCAACGTCCTGACTTTC.

The CDR3 DNA sequence: TGCGCCAGCAGCCAGATACAGGGGGGGAACACTGAAGCTTTCTTT. This gives the protein CASSQIQGGNTEAFF. V is TRBV4-3 and J is TRBJ1-1, with TRBD1 matching over 8 bases. This CDR3 has 15 residues. Looked up from germline, CDR1 is LGHNA and CDR2 is YSLEER. The ends lost 3 bases at V and 1 base at J; junction bases unmatched: 4.

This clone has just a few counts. For the CDR3, the DNA is TGCGCCAGCAGCGGACAGGGGACCGGCACCGGGGAGCTGTTTTTT. Its protein is CASSGQGTGTGELFF. The chain carries TRBV4-3 and TRBJ2-2; 9 bases align to TRBD1. The CDR3 is 15 residues long. The germline gives CDR1 LGHNA, CDR2 YSLEER. V shed 5 bases, J shed 4 bases, and the junction held 5 bases outside the gene matches.

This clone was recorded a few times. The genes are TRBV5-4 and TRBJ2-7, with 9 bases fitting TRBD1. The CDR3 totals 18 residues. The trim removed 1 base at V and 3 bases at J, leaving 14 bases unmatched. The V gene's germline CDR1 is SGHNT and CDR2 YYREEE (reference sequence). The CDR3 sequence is CASSLINRDRVIRYEQYF. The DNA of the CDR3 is TGTGCCAGCAGCTTGATCAACCGGGACAGGGTTATTCGCTACGAGCAGTACTTC.

CDR3 sequence: CASSSGGTSETQYF. As DNA, the CDR3 is TGTGCCAGCAGCAGCGGGGGGACCAGCGAGACCCAGTACTTC. The V call is TRBV6-1, the J call TRBJ2-5; 9 bases fit TRBD2. V lost 6 bases, J lost 5 bases, and 7 bases stayed unmatched. The CDR3 is 14 amino acids. The V gene's germline CDR1 is MNHNS and CDR2 SASEGT.

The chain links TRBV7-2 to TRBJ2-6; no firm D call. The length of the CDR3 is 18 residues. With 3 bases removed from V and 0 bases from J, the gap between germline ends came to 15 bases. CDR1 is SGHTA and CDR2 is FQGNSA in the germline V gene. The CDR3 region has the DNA TGTGCCAGCAGCTTTTTGTCCGACTCATTCTCTGGGGCCAACGTCCTGACTTTC. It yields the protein CASSFLSDSFSGANVLTF.

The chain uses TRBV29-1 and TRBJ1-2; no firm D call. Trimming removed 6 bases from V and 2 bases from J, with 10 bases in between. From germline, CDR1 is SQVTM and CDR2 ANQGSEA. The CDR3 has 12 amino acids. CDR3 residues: CSVPGRNYGYTF. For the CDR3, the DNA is TGCAGCGTCCCGGGGAGGAACTATGGCTACACCTTC.